This TCR beta chain was sequenced for a study of PD-1 blockade in classical Hodgkin lymphoma (dated by TCRdb to about 2020). Concerning the study at large: Nivolumab dosing was 3 mg/kg intravenously every 2 weeks, continuing until either disease progression or unacceptable toxicity. A peripheral blood immune signature of response to PD-1 blockade in classical Hodgkin lymphoma was defined using TCR beta sequencing and CyTOF.

Here is what the overall study found, with its caveats: The study covered only a single clinical trial cohort, and the causes of the repertoire differences, possibly disease activity or prior therapy, were still not defined. Trial patients achieving complete response had baseline diversity similar to newly diagnosed patients, whereas partial responders and progressors had significantly lower diversity. A significant rise by C4D1 was seen in CD4+ but not CD8+ TCR diversity (p=0.0027 vs p=0.16), with the rise being most apparent in complete responders (p=0.02). Patients starting nivolumab less than 1 year after ASCT had lower diversity and were excluded from later analyses to avoid confounding by immune reconstitution. Baseline TCR diversity was reported as lower in newly diagnosed patients than in healthy donors, and lower still in relapsed/refractory patients.

For this clone: No antigen is known for it. Base qualities are missing; no much larger clone stands one base away.

Genomic DNA was extracted with the Qiagen DNeasy kit from unsorted PBMCs and from negatively selected CD4+ and CD8+ fractions. Amplification of TCR beta CDR3 regions was done by immunoSEQ multiplex PCR with primers that anneal to V and J segments. A synthetic immune receptor repertoire was used to minimize amplification bias, and remaining bias was computationally removed after sequencing. As for the original processing: Repertoire diversity was quantified as the Shannon entropy index using custom Python scripts. The unsorted, CD4+ and CD8+ repertoires were each analyzed separately, with the exception of combined analyses, where CD4+ and CD8+ sequences were merged in silico. Clonal expansion was defined as a frequency increase of at least 2-fold after treatment compared with C1D1, and clones undetected at baseline were assigned a pseudocount of 0.5. Clones with 0 or 1 copy at C1D1 were classified as singleton clones, and clones with 2 or more copies were classified as non-singleton clones. By matching protein sequences in sorted samples from the same patient, clones expanded in unsorted samples were annotated as CD4+, CD8+ or unknown. Diversity changes from C1D1 to C4D1 were tested in paired samples using Wilcoxon tests. In TCRdb, the immuneACCESS table is reduced to in-frame sequences with V and J assigned. These tables do not hold every clone; where another copy was compared, an unresolved V gene accounts for under half, and the others remain unexplained. V and J calls and clone size are those listed in that table; D and trimming were worked out from the DNA. This sample is represented by about 92,000 clones; about 83% of them were singletons. 17% of the sample comes from the top ten.

V lost 0 bases and J lost 1 base; the stretch between them is 10 bases long. CDR1 MNHNY and CDR2 SVGAGI are derived from the germline V gene (reference sequence). From cysteine to phenylalanine, the CDR3 is 16 amino acids long. Of the read, only the CDR3 DNA is kept; its 48 bases are in frame from base 1. Reading the label with the study, this specimen's time point is: cycle 4 day 1 (C4D1), after less than seven weeks of nivolumab. All trial patients had relapsed after autologous stem cell transplantation, with cohorts A, B and C differing in prior brentuximab vedotin exposure. A total of more than 55 patients with relapsed/refractory classical Hodgkin lymphoma made up the trial cohort, and each patient's best overall response was complete response, partial response or progressive disease. Trial patients were treated with single-agent nivolumab in the multi-cohort phase II CheckMate 205 trial. Best overall response was determined by an independent review committee according to the 2007 International Working Group response criteria. Trial PBMCs were collected just before the start of nivolumab (C1D1) and during therapy at cycle 2 day 1 and cycle 4 day 1. Peripheral blood was collected in 8 mL Vacutainer Cell Preparation Tubes, from which PBMCs were isolated by centrifugation and then cryopreserved.

The clonotype was recovered from a human donor with classical Hodgkin lymphoma. This receptor chain uses TRBV6-6 and TRBJ1-5, with the D gene call left open. The sample was peripheral blood mononuclear cells (PBMCs), taken before the fourth cycle of nivolumab. DNA sequence: TGTGCCAGCAGTTACTCTGGCCGTAGAAGCAATCAGCCCCAGCATTTT. This sequence encodes CASSYSGRRSNQPQHF.